These T cell receptor beta chains were read from a single sample in a study of beta chain features in type 1 diabetes. Sequenced by immunoSEQ multiplex PCR; TCRdb stores in-frame clones only, minus some. The table has roughly 500,000 clones, approximately 10% seen once. Sequencing input: naive CD4+ T cells from blood. Receptors were obtained from a woman between 18 and 30 years old in good health. The conserved cysteine and the conserved F or W are not part of the CDR3 here. Fields, in order: J gene, CDR3 length, V gene, D gene, CDR3 protein. The D gene is left open where the match is weak.

TRBJ2-1 | 15 | TRBV5-1 | TRBD2 | ASSWGPPGGVGNEQF
TRBJ2-3 | 14 | TRBV18 | NA | ASSPLGPLGTDTQY
TRBJ1-5 | 12 | TRBV5-6 | TRBD1 | ASSVGQWDQPQH
TRBJ1-5 | 11 | TRBV6-5 | NA | ASSTSRWQPQH
TRBJ2-3 | 10 | TRBV25-1 | NA | ASSWYSDTQY
TRBJ2-2 | 15 | TRBV4-1 | NA | ASSQVGRALGSGELF
TRBJ1-4 | 12 | TRBV9 | TRBD1 | ASSVGTANEKLF
TRBJ2-1 | 12 | TRBV6-5 | NA | ASSPGTRGNEQF
TRBJ2-1 | 13 | TRBV5-1 | TRBD2 | ASSFGLADYNEQF
TRBJ2-5 | 12 | TRBV7-3 | NA | ASSPPNRQETQY
TRBJ2-7 | 10 | TRBV29-1 | TRBD2 | SYLAGVGEQY
TRBJ1-2 | 12 | TRBV27 | TRBD1 | ASRTDRGRYGYT
TRBJ2-1 | 14 | TRBV29-1 | TRBD2 | SVGGWRETVYNEQF
TRBJ1-1 | 13 | TRBV7-2 | NA | ASSLAGLVNTEAF
TRBJ2-3 | 12 | TRBV7-3 | TRBD1 | ASSRDRSTDTQY
TRBJ2-1 | 14 | TRBV11-2 | TRBD1 | ASSLAPTGGNNEQF
TRBJ2-6 | 12 | TRBV5-6 | NA | ASNKRTALNVLT
TRBJ2-3 | 11 | TRBV11-3 | TRBD2 | ASSLGLPDTQY
TRBJ1-6 | 11 | TRBV7-8 | NA | ASSRGVDSPLH
TRBJ2-1 | 10 | TRBV6-1 | TRBD1 | ASSPQGDEQF
TRBJ2-6 | 15 | TRBV18 | NA | ASSPGGYNSGANVLT
TRBJ1-5 | 11 | TRBV18 | NA | ASSNRAAQPQH
TRBJ2-1 | 12 | TRBV29-1 | NA | SGVPSGGLNEQF
TRBJ2-7 | 14 | TRBV7-9 | TRBD2 | ASSLDLAGSSYEQY
TRBJ1-3 | 15 | TRBV18 | TRBD1 | ASSSRVDRSSGNTIY
TRBJ1-1 | 12 | TRBV9 | NA | ASSVNPRGTEAF
TRBJ2-1 | 12 | TRBV7-9 | NA | ASSYLGGLDEQF
TRBJ2-7 | 12 | TRBV13 | NA | ASSLSQVVWEQY
TRBJ2-5 | 12 | TRBV7-7 | NA | ASSSSRGRETQY
TRBJ2-6 | 13 | TRBV18 | NA | ASSPGATGANVLT
TRBJ2-5 | 15 | TRBV9 | TRBD1 | ASSVAVGTGGRGTQY
TRBJ2-7 | 12 | TRBV13 | NA | ASSLRRSSYEQY
TRBJ1-2 | 13 | TRBV7-2 | NA | ASSLNLALPYGYT
TRBJ1-1 | 11 | TRBV29-1 | NA | SVERQLNTEAF
TRBJ1-2 | 14 | TRBV5-6 | NA | ASSLAGGDTNYGYT
TRBJ2-2 | 11 | TRBV9 | NA | ASSALEGGELF
TRBJ1-5 | 15 | TRBV4-2 | NA | ASSQEANRATNQPQH
TRBJ2-1 | 12 | TRBV7-8 | NA | ASSSRSSYNEQF
TRBJ2-3 | 13 | TRBV2 | TRBD1 | ASRAGTGKGNTQY
TRBJ2-1 | 11 | TRBV14 | NA | ASSQGAGIEQF